This T cell receptor (beta chain) is from a study of T-cell reconstitution after alpha-beta-depleted transplantation in children. Unique molecular identifiers featured in how the TCRbeta library was prepared. Each CDR3 protein gets one entry after TCRdb re-called the PCR reads with MiXCR. The repertoire includes 500,000 to 750,000 distinct CDR3 sequences, 10% to 15% of them detected once, and around 2% sits in the top ten. For this clonotype: Its antigen is not known.

The CDR3 is 15 amino acids. Germline V gene lookup returns CDR1 DFQATT and CDR2 SNEGSKA (reference sequence). Trimming cost V 0 bases and J 0 bases, with 9 bases left between them. Study conclusions and caveats: From newly produced T cells came most of the T-cell counts and diversity one year after transplant. Two months or so post-transplant, alpha-beta T cells reportedly derived from several hundred expanded graft clones. At day 60, the high TCRbeta diversity found in some patients originated from recipient T cells and thymic progenitors that had survived.

The origin of this receptor is a male patient between 10 and 17 years old who had a stem cell transplant for acute myeloid leukemia, so the T cells may come from the graft donor. The sequences come from PBMCs, mostly from graft donor cells, collected 360 days after TCRalphabeta/CD19-depleted stem cell transplant. The V call is TRBV20-1, the J call TRBJ2-1; D not resolved. CDR3 residues: CSARDLRGSYNEQFF. CDR3 DNA: TGCAGTGCTAGAGATCTTCGAGGCTCCTACAATGAGCAGTTCTTC.